This T cell receptor beta chain emerged from a study of blood T cell repertoires in COVID-19. The J segment lost 3 bases and the V segment lost 0 bases, leaving 9 bases of the junction unmatched. CDR1 is SGDLS, CDR2 YYNGEE, per germline. The CDR3 is 18 residues long. TCRdb keeps only in-frame clones here, not all; method: immunoSEQ multiplex PCR. This sample yields 150,000 to 200,000 clones, of which about nine tenths are seen a single time; approximately 5% belongs to the top ten. Material for sequencing was peripheral blood. The source is a man younger than 35 with COVID-19, enrolled during active disease. The V gene is TRBV9, the J gene TRBJ2-2; 9 positions agree with TRBD2. CDR3 DNA: TGTGCCAGCAGCGTAGGAGGTAGCGGGAGAGGGGACACCGGGGAGCTGTTTTTT. It specifies CASSVGGSGRGDTGELFF.